The clone carrying this T cell receptor (beta chain) has just a few counts. Its antigen is undetermined. This record belongs to a study of CD8+ T cells in alopecia areata. Treatment noted: oral pan-JAK inhibitor, 5-10 mg twice daily. Sampling of alopecia areata patients yielded lesional scalp punch biopsies as well as peripheral blood. Following RNA extraction, reverse transcription yielded cDNA that acted as the sequencing template. Profiled with immunoSEQ multiplex PCR; TCRdb holds only in-frame clones, not every one. The data show 80,000 to 100,000 clones, about 40% seen once. Per germline, CDR1 SNHLY and CDR2 FYNNEI. Trimming removed 4 bases at V and 3 bases at J, with 10 bases between. The CDR3 is 13 residues long. Broader study findings: In scalp and blood, many expanded lesional clones persisted during tofacitinib.

This material consisted of CD8+ T cells sorted from blood, taken at week 24, from a patient treated with tofacitinib. The sequence was obtained from a human donor with alopecia areata. The chain links TRBV2 to TRBJ2-7; D unresolved. The CDR3 DNA is TGTGCCAGCAGTGGCCCAACGGACTACGAGCAGTACTTC. Translation gives CASSGPTDYEQYF.